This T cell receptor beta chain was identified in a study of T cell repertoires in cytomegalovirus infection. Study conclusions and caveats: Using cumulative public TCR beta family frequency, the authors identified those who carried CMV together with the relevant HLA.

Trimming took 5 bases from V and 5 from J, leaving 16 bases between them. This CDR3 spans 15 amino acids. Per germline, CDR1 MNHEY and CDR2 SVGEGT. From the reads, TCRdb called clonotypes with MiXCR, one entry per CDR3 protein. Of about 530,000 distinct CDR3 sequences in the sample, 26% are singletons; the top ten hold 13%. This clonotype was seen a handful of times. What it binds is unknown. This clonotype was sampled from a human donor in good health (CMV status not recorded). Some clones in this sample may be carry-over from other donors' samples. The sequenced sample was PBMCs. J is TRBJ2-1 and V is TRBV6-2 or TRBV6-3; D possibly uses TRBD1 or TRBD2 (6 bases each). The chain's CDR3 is CASSPRGQGHNEQFF. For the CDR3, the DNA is TGTGCCAGCAGTCCGCGGGGACAAGGCCACAATGAGCAGTTCTTC.